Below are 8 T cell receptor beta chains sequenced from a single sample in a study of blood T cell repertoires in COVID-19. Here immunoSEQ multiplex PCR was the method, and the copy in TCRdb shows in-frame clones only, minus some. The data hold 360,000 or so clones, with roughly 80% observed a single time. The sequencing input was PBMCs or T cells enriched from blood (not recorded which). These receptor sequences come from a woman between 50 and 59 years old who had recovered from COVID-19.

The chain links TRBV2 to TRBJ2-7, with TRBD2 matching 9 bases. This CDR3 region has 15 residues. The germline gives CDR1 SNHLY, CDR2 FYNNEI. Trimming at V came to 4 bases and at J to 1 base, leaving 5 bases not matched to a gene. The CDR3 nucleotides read TGTGCCAGCAGTGCTCGACTAGCGGCTTCCTACGAGCAGTACTTC. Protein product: CASSARLAASYEQYF.

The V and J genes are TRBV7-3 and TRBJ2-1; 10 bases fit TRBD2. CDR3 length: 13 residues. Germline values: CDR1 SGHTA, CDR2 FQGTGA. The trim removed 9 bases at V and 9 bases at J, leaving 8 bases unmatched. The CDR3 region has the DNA TGTGCCAGTAAACCTAGCGGGAGTGGTGAGCAGTTCTTC. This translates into CASKPSGSGEQFF.

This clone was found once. CDR3 residues: CASSQDGREFYNEQFF. CDR3 coding DNA: TGCGCCAGCAGCCAAGATGGGCGGGAGTTTTACAATGAGCAGTTCTTC. The rearrangement joins TRBV4-3 to TRBJ2-1; TRBD2 agrees at 7 bases. Germline V gives CDR1 LGHNA, CDR2 YSLEER. This CDR3 has 16 amino acids. V lost 0 bases to trimming and J lost 4 bases; unmatched junction nucleotides: 6.

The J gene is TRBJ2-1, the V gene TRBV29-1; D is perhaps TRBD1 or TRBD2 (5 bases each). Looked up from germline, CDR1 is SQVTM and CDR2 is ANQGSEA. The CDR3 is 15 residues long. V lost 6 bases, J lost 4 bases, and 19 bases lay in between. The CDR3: CSVEQDSLVYNEQFF. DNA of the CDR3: TGCAGCGTAGAACAGGACTCCCTCGTATACAATGAGCAGTTCTTC.

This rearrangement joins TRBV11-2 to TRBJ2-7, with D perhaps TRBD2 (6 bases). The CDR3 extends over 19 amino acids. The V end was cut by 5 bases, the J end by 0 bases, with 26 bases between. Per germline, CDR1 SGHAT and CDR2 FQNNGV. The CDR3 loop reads CASSPFTAIVGGGSYEQYF. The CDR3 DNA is TGTGCCAGCAGCCCATTCACCGCTATCGTGGGGGGTGGCTCCTACGAGCAGTACTTC. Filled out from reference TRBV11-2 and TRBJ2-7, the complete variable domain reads EAGVAQSPRYKIIEKRQSVAFWCNPISGHATLYWYQQILGQGPKLLIQFQNNGVVDDSQLPKDRFSAERLKGVDSTLKIQPAKLEDSAVYLCASSPFTAIVGGGSYEQYFGPGTRLTVT.

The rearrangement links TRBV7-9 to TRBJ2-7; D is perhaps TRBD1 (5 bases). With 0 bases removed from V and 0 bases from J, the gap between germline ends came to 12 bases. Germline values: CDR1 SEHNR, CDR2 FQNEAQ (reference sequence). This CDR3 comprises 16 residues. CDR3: CASSLAQGLSSYEQYF. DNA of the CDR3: TGTGCCAGCAGCTTAGCGCAGGGCCTCAGCTCCTACGAGCAGTACTTC.

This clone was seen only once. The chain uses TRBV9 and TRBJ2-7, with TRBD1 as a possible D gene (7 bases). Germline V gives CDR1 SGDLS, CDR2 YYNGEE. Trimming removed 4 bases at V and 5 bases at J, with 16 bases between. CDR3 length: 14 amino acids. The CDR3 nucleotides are TGTGCCAGCAGCCCCGAGGGCAGGGGGGACGAGCAGTACTTC. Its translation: CASSPEGRGDEQYF.

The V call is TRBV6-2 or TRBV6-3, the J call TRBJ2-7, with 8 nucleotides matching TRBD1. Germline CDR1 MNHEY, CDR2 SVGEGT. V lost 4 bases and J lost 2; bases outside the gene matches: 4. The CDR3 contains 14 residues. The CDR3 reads CASSLQTGAYEQYF. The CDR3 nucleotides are TGTGCCAGCAGTTTACAGACAGGGGCCTACGAGCAGTACTTC.